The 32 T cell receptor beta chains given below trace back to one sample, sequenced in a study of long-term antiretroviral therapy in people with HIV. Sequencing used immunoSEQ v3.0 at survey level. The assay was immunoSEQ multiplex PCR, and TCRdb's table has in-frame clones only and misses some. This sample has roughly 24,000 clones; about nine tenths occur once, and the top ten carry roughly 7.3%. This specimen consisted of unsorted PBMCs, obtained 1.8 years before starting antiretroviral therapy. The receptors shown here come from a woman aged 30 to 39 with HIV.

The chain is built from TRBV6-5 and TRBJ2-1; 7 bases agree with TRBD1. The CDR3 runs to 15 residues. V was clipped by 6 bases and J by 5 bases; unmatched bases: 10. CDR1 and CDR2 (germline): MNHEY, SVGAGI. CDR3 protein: CASRPDRVKDNEQFF. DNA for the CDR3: TGTGCCAGCAGACCCGACAGGGTTAAAGACAATGAGCAGTTCTTC.

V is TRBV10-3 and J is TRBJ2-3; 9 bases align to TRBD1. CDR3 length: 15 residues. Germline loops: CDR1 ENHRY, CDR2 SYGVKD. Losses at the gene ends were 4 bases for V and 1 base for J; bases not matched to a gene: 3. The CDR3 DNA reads TGTGCCATCAGTGCCCGGGACAGGGGCACAGATACGCAGTATTTT. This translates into CAISARDRGTDTQYF.

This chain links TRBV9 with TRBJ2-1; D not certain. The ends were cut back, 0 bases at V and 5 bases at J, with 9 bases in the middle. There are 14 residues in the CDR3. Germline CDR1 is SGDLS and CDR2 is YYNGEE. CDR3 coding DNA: TGTGCCAGCAGCGTAGGACCCGTCGACAATGAGCAGTTCTTC. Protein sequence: CASSVGPVDNEQFF.

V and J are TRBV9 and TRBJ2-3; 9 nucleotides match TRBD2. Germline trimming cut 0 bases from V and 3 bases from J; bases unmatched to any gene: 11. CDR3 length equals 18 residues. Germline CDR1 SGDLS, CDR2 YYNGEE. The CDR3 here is CASSVGVSRGGGTDTQYF. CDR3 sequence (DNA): TGTGCCAGCAGCGTAGGGGTATCGCGGGGGGGCGGGACAGATACGCAGTATTTT. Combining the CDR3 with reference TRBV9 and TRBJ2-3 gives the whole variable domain DSGVTQTPKHLITATGQRVTLRCSPRSGDLSVYWYQQSLDQGLQFLIQYYNGEERAKGNILERFSAQQFPDLHSELNLSSLELGDSALYFCASSVGVSRGGGTDTQYFGPGTRLTVL.

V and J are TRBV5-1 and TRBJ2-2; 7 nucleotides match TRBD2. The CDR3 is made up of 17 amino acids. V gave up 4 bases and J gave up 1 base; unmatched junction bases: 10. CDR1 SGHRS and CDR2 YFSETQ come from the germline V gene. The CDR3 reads CASSLPYAGVNTGELFF. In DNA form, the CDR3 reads TGCGCCAGCAGCCTGCCTTATGCGGGGGTGAACACCGGGGAGCTGTTTTTT.

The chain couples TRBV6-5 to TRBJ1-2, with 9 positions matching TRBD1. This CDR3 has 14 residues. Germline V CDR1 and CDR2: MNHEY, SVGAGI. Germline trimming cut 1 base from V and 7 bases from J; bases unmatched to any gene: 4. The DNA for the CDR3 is TGTGCCAGCAGTTACTTGGGACAGGGAGGTGGCTACACCTTC. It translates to CASSYLGQGGGYTF.

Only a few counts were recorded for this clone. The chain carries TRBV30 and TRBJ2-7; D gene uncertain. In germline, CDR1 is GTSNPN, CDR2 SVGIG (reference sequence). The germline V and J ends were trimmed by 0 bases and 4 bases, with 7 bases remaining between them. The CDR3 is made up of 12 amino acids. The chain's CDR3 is CAWSVPGYEQYF. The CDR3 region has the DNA TGTGCCTGGAGTGTACCAGGATACGAGCAGTACTTC.

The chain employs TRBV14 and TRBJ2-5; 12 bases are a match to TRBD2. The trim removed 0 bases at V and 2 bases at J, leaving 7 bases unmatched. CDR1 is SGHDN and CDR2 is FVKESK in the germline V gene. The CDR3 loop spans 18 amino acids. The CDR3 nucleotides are TGTGCCAGCAGCCAAGAGGCTAGCGGGGGGGCAGCACAAGAGACCCAGTACTTC. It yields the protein CASSQEASGGAAQETQYF.

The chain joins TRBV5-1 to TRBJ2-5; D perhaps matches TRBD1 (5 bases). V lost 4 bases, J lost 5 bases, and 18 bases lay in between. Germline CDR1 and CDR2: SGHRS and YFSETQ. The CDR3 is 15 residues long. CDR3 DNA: TGCGCCAGCAGCAGGTGGGGCTACGCAACTGAGACCCAGTACTTC. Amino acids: CASSRWGYATETQYF.

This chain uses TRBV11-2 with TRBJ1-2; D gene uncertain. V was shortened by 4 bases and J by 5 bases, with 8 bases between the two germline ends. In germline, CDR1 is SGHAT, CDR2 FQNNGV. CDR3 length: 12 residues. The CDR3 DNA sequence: TGTGCCAGCAGCTCGGGAGTTTATGGCTACACCTTC. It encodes CASSSGVYGYTF.

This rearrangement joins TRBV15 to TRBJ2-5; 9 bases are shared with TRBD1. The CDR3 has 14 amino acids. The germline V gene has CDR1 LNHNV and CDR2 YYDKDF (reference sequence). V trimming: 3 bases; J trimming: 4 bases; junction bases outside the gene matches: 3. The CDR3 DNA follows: TGTGCCACCAGCAGGGGGACAGGGTTAGAGACCCAGTACTTC. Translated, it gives CATSRGTGLETQYF.

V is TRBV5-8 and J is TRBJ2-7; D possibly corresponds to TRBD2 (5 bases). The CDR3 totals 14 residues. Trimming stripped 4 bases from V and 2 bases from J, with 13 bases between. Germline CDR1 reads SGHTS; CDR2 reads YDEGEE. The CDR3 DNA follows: TGTGCCAGCAGCCCGGGGTTCGGTCCCTACGAGCAGTACTTC. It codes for CASSPGFGPYEQYF. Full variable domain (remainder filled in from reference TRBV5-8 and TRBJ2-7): EAGVTQSPTHLIKTRGQQATLRCSPISGHTSVYWYQQALGLGLQFLLWYDEGEERNRGNFPPRFSGRQFPNYSSELNVNALELEDSALYLCASSPGFGPYEQYFGPGTRLTVT.

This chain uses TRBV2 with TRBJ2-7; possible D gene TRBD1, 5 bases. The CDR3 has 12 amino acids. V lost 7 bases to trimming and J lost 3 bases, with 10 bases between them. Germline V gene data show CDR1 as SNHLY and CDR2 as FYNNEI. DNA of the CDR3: TGTGCCAGCAAACAGGTCAGCTACGAGCAGTACGTC. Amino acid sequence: CASKQVSYEQYV.

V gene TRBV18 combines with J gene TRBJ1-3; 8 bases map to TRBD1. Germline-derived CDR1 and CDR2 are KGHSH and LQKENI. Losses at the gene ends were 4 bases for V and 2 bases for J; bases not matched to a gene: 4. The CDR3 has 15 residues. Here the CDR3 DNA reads TGTGCCAGCTCACTTGGGACAGGAACTGGAAACACCATATATTTT. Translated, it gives CASSLGTGTGNTIYF.

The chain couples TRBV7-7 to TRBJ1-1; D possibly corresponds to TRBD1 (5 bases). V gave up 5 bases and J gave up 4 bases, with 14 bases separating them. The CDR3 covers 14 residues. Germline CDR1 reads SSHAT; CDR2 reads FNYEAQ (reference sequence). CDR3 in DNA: TGTGCCAGCAGCCCCCTTCAGGGATCCACTGAAGCTTTCTTT. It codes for CASSPLQGSTEAFF.

CDR3 DNA sequence: TGTGCCAGCAGCGCGGGGGCCAATCAGCCCCAGCATTTT. Translated: CASSAGANQPQHF. The rearrangement links TRBV9 to TRBJ1-5; possible D gene TRBD1, 6 bases. The CDR3 is 13 amino acids. Germline V gene data show CDR1 as SGDLS and CDR2 as YYNGEE. V was clipped by 3 bases and J by 3 bases, with 7 bases between them.

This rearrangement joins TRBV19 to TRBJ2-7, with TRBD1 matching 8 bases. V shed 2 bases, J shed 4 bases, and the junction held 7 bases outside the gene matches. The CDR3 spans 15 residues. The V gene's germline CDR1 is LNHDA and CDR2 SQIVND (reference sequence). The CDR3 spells CASSIQPGTGYEQYF. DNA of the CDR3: TGTGCCAGTAGTATACAACCCGGGACAGGTTACGAGCAGTACTTC.

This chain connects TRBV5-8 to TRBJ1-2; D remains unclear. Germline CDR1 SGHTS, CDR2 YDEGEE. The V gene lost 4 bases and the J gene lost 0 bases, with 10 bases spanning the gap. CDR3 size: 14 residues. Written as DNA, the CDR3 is TGTGCCAGCAGCGGACTTTTAGCTAACTATGGCTACACCTTC. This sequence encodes CASSGLLANYGYTF.

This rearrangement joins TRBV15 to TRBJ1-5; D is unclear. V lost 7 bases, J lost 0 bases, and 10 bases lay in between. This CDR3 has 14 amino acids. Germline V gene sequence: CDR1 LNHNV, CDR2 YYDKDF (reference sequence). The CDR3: CATTVVDSNQPQHF. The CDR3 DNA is TGTGCCACCACGGTAGTTGATAGCAATCAGCCCCAGCATTTT.

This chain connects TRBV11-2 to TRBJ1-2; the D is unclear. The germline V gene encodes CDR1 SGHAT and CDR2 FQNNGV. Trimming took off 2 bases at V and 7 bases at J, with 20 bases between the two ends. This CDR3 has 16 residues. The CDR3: CASSLRFGFRRRGYTF. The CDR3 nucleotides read TGTGCCAGCAGCTTAAGGTTCGGTTTCAGGCGGCGTGGCTACACCTTC.

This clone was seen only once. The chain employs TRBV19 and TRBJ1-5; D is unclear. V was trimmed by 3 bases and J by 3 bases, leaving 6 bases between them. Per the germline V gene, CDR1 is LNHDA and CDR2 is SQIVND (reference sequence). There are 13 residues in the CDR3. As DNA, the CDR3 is TGTGCCAGTAGTATTGGGGTCAATCAGCCCCAGCATTTT. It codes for CASSIGVNQPQHF.

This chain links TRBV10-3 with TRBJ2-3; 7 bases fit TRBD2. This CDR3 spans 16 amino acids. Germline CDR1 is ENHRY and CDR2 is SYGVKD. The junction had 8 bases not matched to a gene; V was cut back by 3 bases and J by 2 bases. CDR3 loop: CAISDPRGGATDTQYF. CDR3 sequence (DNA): TGTGCCATCAGTGACCCAAGGGGAGGGGCCACAGATACGCAGTATTTT.

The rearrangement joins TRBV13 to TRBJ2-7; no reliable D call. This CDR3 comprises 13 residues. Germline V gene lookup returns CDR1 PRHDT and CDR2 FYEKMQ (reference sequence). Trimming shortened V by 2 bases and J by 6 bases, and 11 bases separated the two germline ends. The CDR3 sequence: CASSLSLGFEQYF. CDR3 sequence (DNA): TGTGCCAGCAGCTTATCTCTAGGGTTCGAGCAGTACTTC.

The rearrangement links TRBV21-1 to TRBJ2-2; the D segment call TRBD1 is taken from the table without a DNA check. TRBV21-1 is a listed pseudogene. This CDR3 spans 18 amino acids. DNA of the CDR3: TGTGCCAGCAGCAAAGCGGAAAGAGTAGACCCCAGGTCCGGGGAGCTGTTTTTT. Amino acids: CASSKAERVDPRSGELFF.

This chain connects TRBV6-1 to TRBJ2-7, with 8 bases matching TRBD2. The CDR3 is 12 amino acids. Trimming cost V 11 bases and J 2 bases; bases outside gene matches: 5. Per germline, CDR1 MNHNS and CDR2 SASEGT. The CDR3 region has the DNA TGTGCCGGCGGGGGGCGGCCCTACGAGCAGTACTTC. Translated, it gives CAGGGRPYEQYF.

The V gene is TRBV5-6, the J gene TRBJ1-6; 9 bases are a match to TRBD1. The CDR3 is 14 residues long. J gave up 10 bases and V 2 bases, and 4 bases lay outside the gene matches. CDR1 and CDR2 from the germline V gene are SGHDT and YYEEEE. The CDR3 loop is CASSLGTGLSPLHF. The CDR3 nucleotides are TGTGCCAGCAGCTTAGGGACAGGGCTATCACCCCTCCACTTT.

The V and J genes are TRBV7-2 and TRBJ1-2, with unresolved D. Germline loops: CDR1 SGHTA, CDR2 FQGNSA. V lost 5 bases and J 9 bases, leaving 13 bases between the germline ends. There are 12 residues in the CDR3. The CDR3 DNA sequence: TGTGCCAGCAGCAACCGACCAAGGAGCTACACCTTC. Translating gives CASSNRPRSYTF.

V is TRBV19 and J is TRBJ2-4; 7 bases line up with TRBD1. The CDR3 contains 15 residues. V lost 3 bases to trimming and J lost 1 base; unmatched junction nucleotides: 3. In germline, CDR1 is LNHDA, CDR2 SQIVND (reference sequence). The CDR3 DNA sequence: TGTGCCAGTAGTATTCTAGGGGGCGCCAAAAACATTCAGTACTTC. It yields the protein CASSILGGAKNIQYF.

DNA for the CDR3: TGTGCCGTTTACAGGGGTAATACCGGGGAGCTGTTTTTT. Amino acid sequence: CAVYRGNTGELFF. The chain recombines TRBV10-3 with TRBJ2-2; 7 bases line up with TRBD1. Germline V lookup: CDR1 ENHRY, CDR2 SYGVKD. This CDR3 is built from 13 residues. Trimming took 11 bases from V and 5 from J; bases not matched to a gene: 8.

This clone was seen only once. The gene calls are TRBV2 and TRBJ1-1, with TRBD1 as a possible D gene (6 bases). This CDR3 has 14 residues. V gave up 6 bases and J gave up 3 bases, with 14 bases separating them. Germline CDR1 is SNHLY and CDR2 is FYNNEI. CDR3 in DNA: TGTGCCAGCAGGGCAAGGGGGGCCCACACTGAAGCTTTCTTT. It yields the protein CASRARGAHTEAFF.

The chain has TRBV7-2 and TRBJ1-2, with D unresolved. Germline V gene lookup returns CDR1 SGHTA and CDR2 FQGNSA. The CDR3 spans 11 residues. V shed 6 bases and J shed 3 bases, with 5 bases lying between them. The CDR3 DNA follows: TGTGCCAGCAGTCGTGACTATGGCTACACCTTC. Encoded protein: CASSRDYGYTF.

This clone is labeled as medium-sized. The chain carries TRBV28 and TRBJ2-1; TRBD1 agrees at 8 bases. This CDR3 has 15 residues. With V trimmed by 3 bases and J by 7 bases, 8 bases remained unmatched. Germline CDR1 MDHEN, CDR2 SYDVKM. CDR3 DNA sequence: TGTGCCAGCAGTTTTGGGACAGGTTCTATGAATGAGCAGTTCTTC. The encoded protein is CASSFGTGSMNEQFF. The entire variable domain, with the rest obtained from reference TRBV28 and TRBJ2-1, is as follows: DVKVTQSSRYLVKRTGEKVFLECVQDMDHENMFWYRQDPGLGLRLIYFSYDVKMKEKGDIPEGYSVSREKKERFSLILESASTNQTSMYLCASSFGTGSMNEQFFGPGTRLTVL.